Listed below are T cell receptor beta chains from one sample, sequenced in a study of blood T cell repertoires in COVID-19. Profiled with immunoSEQ multiplex PCR; TCRdb holds only in-frame clones, not every one. The sample has hundreds of thousands of clones; approximately 85% are singletons. Sequencing was performed on peripheral blood. The receptors were sampled from a human donor in a cohort sampled during active COVID-19. The CDR3 runs from the conserved cysteine through the conserved F or W. Each record gives: D gene, J gene, clone size, V gene, CDR3 DNA, CDR3 protein. A D gene is named only where the DNA matches it firmly. Expanded clones get a size class; other rows say once, few or many, or leave the size out.

>TRBD2|TRBJ2-7|NA|TRBV5-1
TGCGCCAGCAGCTACCAGGGACTAGCGGGGGGTCTGAGCTCCTACGAGCAGTACTTC
CASSYQGLAGGLSSYEQYF
>NA|TRBJ1-1|NA|TRBV29-1
TGCAGCGTTGTTTGGGGGGTGGCCACTGAAGCTTTCTTT
CSVVWGVATEAFF
>TRBD1|TRBJ1-2|NA|TRBV29-1
TGCAGCGTTGAAGAGCACCCTGGACAGGGAGGTGGCTACACCTTC
CSVEEHPGQGGGYTF
>NA|TRBJ1-5|NA|TRBV3-1/TRBV3-2
TGTGCCAGCAGCCAAGCGGGAGGAAGCAATCAGCCCCAGCATTTT
CASSQAGGSNQPQHF
>TRBD1|TRBJ1-6|NA|TRBV3-1/TRBV3-2
TGTGCCAGCAGCCGTACGAGGGACAGGGGTTCACCCCTCCACTTT
CASSRTRDRGSPLHF
>NA|TRBJ2-7|NA|TRBV27
TGTGCCAGCAGTTTTTCGCAACTCACCTACGAGCAGTACTTC
CASSFSQLTYEQYF
>NA|TRBJ2-3|NA|TRBV10-3
TGTGCCATCAGTGAGCCCGCGGGACGGAGAGAAGATACGCAGTATTTT
CAISEPAGRREDTQYF
>NA|TRBJ1-1|NA|TRBV7-3
TGTGCCAGCAGCTTAAACGGGGGAAGAGGAGTGAACACTGAAGCTTTCTTT
CASSLNGGRGVNTEAFF
>TRBD1|TRBJ2-3|NA|TRBV9
TGTGCCAGCAGCGTAGAAGGCGTGGGACAGACAGATACGCAGTATTTT
CASSVEGVGQTDTQYF
>TRBD2|TRBJ2-5|NA|TRBV25-1
TGTGCCACCCGGGGGAGGGACGGCCAAGAGACCCAGTACTTC
CATRGRDGQETQYF
>NA|TRBJ1-3|NA|TRBV5-1
TGCGCCAGCAGCTTGACAGACTCTGGAAACACCATATATTTT
CASSLTDSGNTIYF
>TRBD1|TRBJ2-5|once|TRBV9
TGTGCCAGCAGCGCCCCAGACAGGGTAGAGACCCAGTACTTC
CASSAPDRVETQYF
>NA|TRBJ2-1|NA|TRBV5-8
TGTGCCAGCAGCGGACTAAGATATGAGCAGTTCTTC
CASSGLRYEQFF
>TRBD1|TRBJ2-2|NA|TRBV10-3
TGTGCCATCAGTGAGTCACAGGGGGCCCGGACCGGGGAGCTGTTTTTT
CAISESQGARTGELFF
>NA|TRBJ1-6|NA|TRBV27
TGTGCCAGCAGTTTAGCCACGAGCAATTCACCCCTCCACTTT
CASSLATSNSPLHF
>NA|TRBJ1-2|few|TRBV5-1
TGCGCCAGCGGTGGACAGTCCTATGGCTACACCTTC
CASGGQSYGYTF
>TRBD1|TRBJ2-2|NA|TRBV7-9
TGTGCCAGCAGCATACAGGGGGCGGAGACCGGGGAGCTGTTTTTT
CASSIQGAETGELFF
>NA|TRBJ1-2|NA|TRBV19
TGTGCCAGTACCTCTGGGAGGGGCTCCCACTATGGCTACACCTTC
CASTSGRGSHYGYTF
>NA|TRBJ1-6|NA|TRBV6-1
TGTGCCAGCAGTGATACGGACAGAAGAGATAATTCACCCCTCCACTTT
CASSDTDRRDNSPLHF
>TRBD2|TRBJ2-5|NA|TRBV4-2
TGTGCCAGCAGCCAAGAAGCAGGACTAGCGGGGGAGACCCAGTACTTC
CASSQEAGLAGETQYF
>TRBD2|TRBJ2-1|NA|TRBV19
TGTGCCAGTACCCTTAGCTTAAAACTAGCGGCGTTAAATGAGCAGTTCTTC
CASTLSLKLAALNEQFF
>TRBD2|TRBJ2-2|NA|TRBV7-3
TGTGCCAGCAGCTTAAGTGCTAGCGGGGCCACCGGGGAGCTGTTTTTT
CASSLSASGATGELFF
>NA|TRBJ2-3|NA|TRBV12-5
TGTGCTAGTGGTTTGGTATTAGCCAACACAGATACGCAGTATTTT
CASGLVLANTDTQYF
>NA|TRBJ1-5|NA|TRBV30
TGTGCCTGGAGTGTAAGGGGCCCTAGCAATCAGCCCCAGCATTTT
CAWSVRGPSNQPQHF
>TRBD1|TRBJ2-3|once|TRBV19
TGTGCCAGTAGACAGGGGATCTCAGATACGCAGTATTTT
CASRQGISDTQYF
>NA|TRBJ1-2|NA|TRBV19
TGTGCCAGTAGTCTTCCGGGACACCTCTATGGCTACACCTTC
CASSLPGHLYGYTF
>NA|TRBJ1-1|NA|TRBV7-9
TGTGCCAGCAGCTTCGAGGTTGAAGCTTTCTTT
CASSFEVEAFF
>NA|TRBJ2-3|NA|TRBV3-1/TRBV3-2
TGTGCCAGCAGCTTACCCGCCCGGGGGGCGAGAGATACGCAGTATTTT
CASSLPARGARDTQYF
>NA|TRBJ2-5|NA|TRBV3-1/TRBV3-2
TGTGCCAGCAGCCCCTGGGACACCCAAGAGACCCAGTACTTC
CASSPWDTQETQYF
>TRBD1|TRBJ1-5|NA|TRBV5-5
TGTGCCAGCAGCTTCCGCCGGGACAGGGGGCGAATTAGCAATCAGCCCCAGCATTTT
CASSFRRDRGRISNQPQHF
>TRBD1|TRBJ2-3|NA|TRBV7-9
TGTGCCAGCAGTTTGGGACAGGGGAAAGGAGATACGCAGTATTTT
CASSLGQGKGDTQYF
>NA|TRBJ2-3|NA|TRBV3-1/TRBV3-2
TGTGCCAGCAGCCAAGATCGTAGAGCGCAGTATTTT
CASSQDRRAQYF
>TRBD1|TRBJ1-1|NA|TRBV7-3
TGTGCCAGCAGCGAGACAGGGGCTGAAGCTTTCTTT
CASSETGAEAFF
>TRBD1|TRBJ1-2|NA|TRBV18
TGTGCCAGCTCACCGGGACAGGGGGCCTCTAACTATGGCTACACCTTC
CASSPGQGASNYGYTF
>NA|TRBJ1-6|few|TRBV11-2
TGTGCCAGCAGCTTAGGAACTTCTCCCAATTCACCCCTCCACTTT
CASSLGTSPNSPLHF
>NA|TRBJ1-5|NA|TRBV9
TGTGCCAGCAGCGTAGAGGGACATTCGAATCAGCCCCAGCATTTT
CASSVEGHSNQPQHF
>TRBD1|TRBJ2-1|NA|TRBV5-1
TGCGCCAGCAGCTTTTTAGGACAGGGGGCCCATGAGCAGTTCTTC
CASSFLGQGAHEQFF
>NA|TRBJ2-3|NA|TRBV6-2/TRBV6-3
TGTGCCAGCAGTTACCAGGAAATCGGCACAGATACGCAGTATTTT
CASSYQEIGTDTQYF
>TRBD1|TRBJ1-6|NA|TRBV28
TGTGCCAGCAGCTTAGCCGCACAGGGGTATTCACCCCTCCACTTT
CASSLAAQGYSPLHF
>NA|TRBJ2-7|NA|TRBV28
TGTGCCAGCAGGGAGCAGGGGCGGCCGAGCTCCTACGAGCAGTACTTC
CASREQGRPSSYEQYF
>TRBD1|TRBJ1-1|NA|TRBV5-1
TGCGCCAGCAGCGCCGAGGGGGCTAGGAACACTGAAGCTTTCTTT
CASSAEGARNTEAFF
>NA|TRBJ1-1|NA|TRBV18
TGTGCCAGCTCACCACCCTTGAGCACTGAAGCTTTCTTT
CASSPPLSTEAFF
>NA|TRBJ2-2|NA|TRBV24-1
TGTGCCACCAGTGATCCCAAGCAGGGAATCGGGGAGCTGTTTTTT
CATSDPKQGIGELFF
>NA|TRBJ2-7|NA|TRBV7-9
TGTGCCAGCACCTTACGGGGTGACGACGAGCAGTACTTC
CASTLRGDDEQYF
>NA|TRBJ1-5|NA|TRBV10-3
TGTGCCATCAGTGAGTCAAGCGGGGACGCTAGCAATCAGCCCCAGCATTTT
CAISESSGDASNQPQHF
>TRBD1|TRBJ1-3|NA|TRBV7-8
TGTGCCAGCAGCCTCGACAGGGGGCTGGACACCATATATTTT
CASSLDRGLDTIYF
>TRBD1|TRBJ1-6|few|TRBV7-9
TGTGCCAGCAGCCGCGGACAGGGGGAGTCACCCCTCCACTTT
CASSRGQGESPLHF
>TRBD2|TRBJ2-3|NA|TRBV10-3
TGTGCCATCAGCTCTAGCGGGGGGTACACAGATACGCAGTATTTT
CAISSSGGYTDTQYF
>NA|TRBJ2-5|NA|TRBV3-1/TRBV3-2
TGTGCCAGCAGCCCCCTCGGGGAGACCCAGTACTTC
CASSPLGETQYF
>NA|TRBJ2-3|NA|TRBV7-8
TGTGCCAGCAGCCCAGGGGCAGATACGCAGTATTTT
CASSPGADTQYF
>NA|TRBJ1-1|NA|TRBV27
TGTGCCAGCAGTTTATTTGGAGGGAACACTGAAGCTTTCTTT
CASSLFGGNTEAFF
>NA|TRBJ2-1|NA|TRBV6-5
TGTGCCAGCAGTTACGTCTCGACAGGATATGATGAGCAGTTCTTC
CASSYVSTGYDEQFF
>TRBD1|TRBJ1-2|few|TRBV6-5
TGTGCCAGCGGTCGACAGGGGGCAGGTGGCTACACCTTC
CASGRQGAGGYTF
>TRBD2|TRBJ2-7|NA|TRBV15
TGTGCCACCAGCAGGGGGGGGGACGGACAGTACTTC
CATSRGGDGQYF
>NA|TRBJ2-1|NA|TRBV27
TGTGCCAGCAGTCCCCCCCTCCGGGGGAGCTCCTACAATGAGCAGTTCTTC
CASSPPLRGSSYNEQFF
>NA|TRBJ2-1|NA|TRBV29-1
TGCAGCGTTCGTGGTAGCGGCCGAAATGAGCAGTTCTTC
CSVRGSGRNEQFF
>TRBD1|TRBJ1-5|NA|TRBV2
TGTGCCAGCAGTGGTGCCCGGGACAGGGGCGAAATGAATCAGCCCCAGCATTTT
CASSGARDRGEMNQPQHF
>TRBD1|TRBJ1-5|few|TRBV19
TGTGCCAGTAGCGGACAGGGTCGCGAAAAGGGTCGACGGGGTCCAAATCAGCCCCAGCATTTT
CASSGQGREKGRRGPNQPQHF